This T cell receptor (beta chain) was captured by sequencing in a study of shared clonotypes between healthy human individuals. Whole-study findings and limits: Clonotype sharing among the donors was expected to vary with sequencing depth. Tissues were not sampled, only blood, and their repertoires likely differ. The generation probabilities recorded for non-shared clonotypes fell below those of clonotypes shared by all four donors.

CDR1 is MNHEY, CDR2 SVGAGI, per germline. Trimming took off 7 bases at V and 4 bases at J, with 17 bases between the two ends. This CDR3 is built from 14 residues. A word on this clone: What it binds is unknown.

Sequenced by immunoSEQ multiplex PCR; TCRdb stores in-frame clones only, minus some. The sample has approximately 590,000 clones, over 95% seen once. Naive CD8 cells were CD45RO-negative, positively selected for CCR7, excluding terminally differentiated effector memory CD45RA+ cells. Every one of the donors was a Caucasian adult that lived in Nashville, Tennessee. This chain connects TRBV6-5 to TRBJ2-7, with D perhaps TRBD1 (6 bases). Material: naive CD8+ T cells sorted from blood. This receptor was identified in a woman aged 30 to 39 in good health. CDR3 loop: CASKVQGIGYEQYF. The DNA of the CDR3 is TGTGCCAGCAAGGTACAGGGAATCGGGTACGAGCAGTACTTC.